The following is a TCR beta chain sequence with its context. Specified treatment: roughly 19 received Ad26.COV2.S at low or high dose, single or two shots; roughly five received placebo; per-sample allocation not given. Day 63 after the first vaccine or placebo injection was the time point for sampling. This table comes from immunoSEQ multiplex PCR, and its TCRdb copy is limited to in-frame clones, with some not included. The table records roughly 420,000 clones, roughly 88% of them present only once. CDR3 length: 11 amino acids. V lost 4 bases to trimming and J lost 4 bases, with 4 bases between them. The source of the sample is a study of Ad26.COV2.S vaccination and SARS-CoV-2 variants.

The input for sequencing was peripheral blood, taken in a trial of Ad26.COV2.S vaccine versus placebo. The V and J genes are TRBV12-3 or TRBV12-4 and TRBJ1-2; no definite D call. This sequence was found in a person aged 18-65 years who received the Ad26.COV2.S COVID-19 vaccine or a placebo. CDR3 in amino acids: CASSSFYGYTF. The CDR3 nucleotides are TGTGCCAGCAGTTCTTTCTATGGCTACACCTTC.